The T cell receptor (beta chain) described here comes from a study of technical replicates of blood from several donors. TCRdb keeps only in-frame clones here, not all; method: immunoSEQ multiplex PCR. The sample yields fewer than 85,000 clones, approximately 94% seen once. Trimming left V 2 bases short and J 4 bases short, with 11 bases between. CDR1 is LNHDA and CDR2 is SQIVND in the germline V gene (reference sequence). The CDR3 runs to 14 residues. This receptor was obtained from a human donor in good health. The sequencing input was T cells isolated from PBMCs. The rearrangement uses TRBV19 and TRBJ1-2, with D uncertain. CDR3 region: CASSISGEVYGYTF. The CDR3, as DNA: TGTGCCAGTAGTATATCGGGAGAAGTCTATGGCTACACCTTC.